Shown below are 15 T cell receptor beta chains from a single sample sequenced in a study of shared clonotypes between healthy human individuals (dated by TCRdb to the early 2020s). CD8 naive samples consisted of CD45RO-negative cells that were positively selected for CCR7, yielding a CD45RA+CCR7+ population without TemRA cells. To prepare the library, the immunoSEQ multiplex PCR assay was applied. TCRdb provides this immuneACCESS table in a form limited to in-frame rearrangements. Some clones are lacking; in checked studies, under half of them reflect an unresolved V gene, and why the rest are absent is not known. For this sample there are about 2,100,000 clones; about 92% appear just once. The leading ten clones occupy roughly 1.7% of the sample. Specimen: naive CD8+ T cells from PBMCs. The sample's cell subset or site label, decoded: CD45RA+CCR7+. These TCRs come from a man aged 18-30 years in good health. Some clones in this sample may be carry-over from other donors' samples.

The table lists this clone with a count of one. The V gene is TRBV27, the J gene TRBJ2-7, with TRBD1 matching over 7 bases. J lost 4 bases, V lost 2 bases, and 8 bases had no gene match. The V gene's germline CDR1 is MNHEY and CDR2 SMNVEV (reference sequence). The CDR3 is 15 amino acids. The CDR3 nucleotides are TGTGCCAGCAGTTTAACGGCAGGGGGTCAGTACGAGCAGTACTTC. This encodes CASSLTAGGQYEQYF.

The chain employs TRBV7-9 and TRBJ1-3; D ambiguous. The ends were cut back, 4 bases at V and 3 bases at J, with 10 bases in the middle. The CDR3 is made up of 14 amino acids. CDR1 SEHNR and CDR2 FQNEAQ come from the germline V gene (reference sequence). The CDR3 sequence: CASSSQTGGNTIYF. In DNA form, the CDR3 reads TGTGCCAGCAGCTCTCAGACGGGTGGAAACACCATATATTTT.

This clone was seen once. V is TRBV4-1 and J is TRBJ1-5, with D hard to call. Between the trimmed V and J ends, which lost 0 bases and 2 bases, there was a span of 11 bases. The CDR3 spans 16 residues. The V gene's germline CDR1 is MGHRA and CDR2 YSYEKL. In nucleotides, the CDR3 is TGCGCCAGCAGCCAAGATCGCGGGTCGGGCAATCAGCCCCAGCATTTT. Translating it yields CASSQDRGSGNQPQHF.

The table lists this clone with a few counts. This chain links TRBV9 with TRBJ1-1, with D perhaps matching TRBD1 (5 bases). V was pared by 4 bases and J by 6 bases, with 22 bases between. There are 16 residues in the CDR3. Germline CDR1 is SGDLS and CDR2 is YYNGEE. CDR3 DNA sequence: TGTGCCAGCAGCCCACCGCCGGGGCGGTTGGTGGCTGAAGCTTTCTTT. This gives the protein CASSPPPGRLVAEAFF.

The chain carries TRBV2 and TRBJ2-5, with 10 positions matching TRBD1. The CDR3 length is 16 residues. Germline V gene lookup returns CDR1 SNHLY and CDR2 FYNNEI. V was clipped by 3 bases and J by 7 bases; unmatched bases: 11. The CDR3 region has the DNA TGTGCCAGCAGTGAGGGGGGACAGGGGATGTATGGGACCCAGTACTTC. Its translation: CASSEGGQGMYGTQYF. Combining the CDR3 with reference TRBV2 and TRBJ2-5 gives the whole variable domain EPEVTQTPSHQVTQMGQEVILRCVPISNHLYFYWYRQILGQKVEFLVSFYNNEISEKSEIFDDQFSVERPDGSNFTLKIRSTKLEDSAMYFCASSEGGQGMYGTQYFGPGTRLLVL.

V gene TRBV5-6 combines with J gene TRBJ1-3; no clear D gene. The CDR3 length is 13 residues. V lost 6 bases, J lost 2 bases, and 9 bases lay in between. The V gene's germline CDR1 is SGHDT and CDR2 YYEEEE. The CDR3 is CASTEKAGNTIYF. CDR3 DNA sequence: TGTGCCAGCACCGAGAAGGCTGGAAACACCATATATTTT.

The V call is TRBV28, the J call TRBJ2-5; TRBD1 aligns across 8 bases. The germline V gene has CDR1 MDHEN and CDR2 SYDVKM. This CDR3 has 18 amino acids. After removal of 3 bases from V and 0 bases from J, the junction contained 12 bases not matched to a gene. The chain's CDR3 is CASSFVVQTGEYQETQYF. DNA of the CDR3: TGTGCCAGCAGTTTCGTCGTTCAGACAGGGGAGTACCAAGAGACCCAGTACTTC.

The rearrangement joins TRBV6-1 to TRBJ1-3; D is uncertain. V dropped 2 bases and J dropped 4 bases, with 9 bases sitting between them. The CDR3 has 14 amino acids. Germline V lookup: CDR1 MNHNS, CDR2 SASEGT. In nucleotides, the CDR3 is TGTGCCAGCAGTGAATGGGGAATGGGAAACACCATATATTTT. Protein: CASSEWGMGNTIYF.

The genes are TRBV7-3 and TRBJ1-5; no reliable D call. The V gene lost 4 bases and the J gene lost 4 bases, with 20 bases spanning the gap. Germline lookup yields CDR1 SGHTA and CDR2 FQGTGA. CDR3 size: 17 residues. Here the CDR3 reads CASSYPVGMSANQPQHF. In DNA form, the CDR3 reads TGTGCCAGCAGCTATCCGGTGGGGATGTCGGCTAATCAGCCCCAGCATTTT.

This sequence joins TRBV7-2 and TRBJ2-3, with a tentative D call TRBD2 (6 bases). The germline V gene has CDR1 SGHTA and CDR2 FQGNSA. Trimming pared 5 bases from V and 6 bases from J, leaving 24 bases between. The CDR3 length is 17 residues. The CDR3 bases are TGTGCCAGCAGCACCCCGTTGGTAGCGGAAATGATGGATACGCAGTATTTT. Its translation is CASSTPLVAEMMDTQYF.

CDR3 coding DNA: TGTGCCAGCAGTTTATTCGGGACAGGGGAGGATGGCTACACCTTC. Translation: CASSLFGTGEDGYTF. J is TRBJ1-2 and V is TRBV28, with TRBD1 matching over 10 bases. V lost 1 base and J lost 6; bases outside the gene matches: 5. The CDR3 has 15 residues. Germline CDR1 reads MDHEN; CDR2 reads SYDVKM.

This chain links TRBV27 with TRBJ2-1; 14 bases map to TRBD2. Germline values: CDR1 MNHEY, CDR2 SMNVEV (reference sequence). CDR3 length equals 18 residues. Trimming removed 2 bases from V and 7 bases from J; junction bases left unmatched: 10. The CDR3 DNA reads TGTGCCAGCAGTTTACTTCGACTAGCGGGAGGGCCGAGGAATGAGCAGTTCTTC. Translated, it gives CASSLLRLAGGPRNEQFF.

V usage is TRBV27 and J usage is TRBJ2-1; 11 nucleotides agree with TRBD2. Germline assignment: CDR1 MNHEY and CDR2 SMNVEV (reference sequence). This CDR3 region has 18 residues. With 10 bases clipped from V and 6 bases from J, the junction kept 20 bases outside the gene matches. As DNA, the CDR3 is TGTGCCACCTCGTCGAGGCACCTGACTAGCGGGATAACCAATGAGCAGTTCTTC. Protein product: CATSSRHLTSGITNEQFF.

This chain connects TRBV2 to TRBJ2-7; 13 bases line up with TRBD2. The V gene end was trimmed by 6 bases and the J gene end by 5 bases; junction bases not matched to a gene: 4. Germline-derived CDR1 and CDR2 are SNHLY and FYNNEI. CDR3 size: 14 residues. CDR3: CASRAGTSGDEQYF. The DNA of the CDR3 is TGTGCCAGCAGGGCCGGGACTAGCGGGGACGAGCAGTACTTC.

On this clone itself: Other nucleotide sequences in the sample specify the same CDR3. V usage is TRBV27 and J usage is TRBJ1-1; D is uncertain. Trimming removed 2 bases at V and 4 bases at J, with 8 bases between. The CDR3 is 13 residues long. Germline loops: CDR1 MNHEY, CDR2 SMNVEV (reference sequence). This chain's CDR3 is CASSLRRGTEAFF. CDR3 sequence (DNA): TGTGCCAGCAGTTTAAGACGGGGCACTGAAGCTTTCTTT.